The T cell receptor (beta chain) under discussion was sequenced for a study of blood T cell repertoires in COVID-19. Overall study: Samples taken during acute and convalescent COVID-19 were collected in the United States, Italy and Spain.

Study members were between roughly 18 and 89 years old and lived in approximately 25 US regions. Participants had their cohort set by participant-reported clinical history. Up to 2 weeks before entering the study, exposed participants had met a COVID-19 case. TCRdb's copy holds only in-frame clones and misses some; the assay was immunoSEQ multiplex PCR. The sample has roughly 400,000 clones; about 88% are singletons. In germline, CDR1 is MNHEY, CDR2 SMNVEV (reference sequence). CDR3 length equals 14 residues. V was pared by 3 bases and J by 0 bases, with 8 bases between. Input material: PBMCs or T cells enriched from blood (not recorded which). The sequence derives from a woman between 18 and 29 years old who had been exposed to COVID-19. The chain uses TRBV27 and TRBJ1-2; D is uncertain. The CDR3 DNA reads TGTGCCAGCAGTTTTCGCCCTACTAACTATGGCTACACCTTC. Translation gives CASSFRPTNYGYTF.